Listed below are T cell receptor beta chains from one sample, sequenced in a study of CD8 T cells in Susac syndrome. TCRdb ran MiXCR on the immunoSEQ multiplex PCR reads and lists one entry per CDR3 protein. Here the sample spans about 200,000 distinct CDR3 sequences, around 95% being singletons. The sequencing input was CD4+ T cells from PBMCs. These receptors were collected from a human donor with multiple sclerosis. Each CDR3 is given with its conserved first and last residue. D genes are given only for firm matches. A row's size may be missing; if present it is once, few, many or a size class.

D	J	length	size	V	DNA	CDR3
.	TRBJ2-5	13	.	TRBV15	TGTGCCACCAGCAGAGAGCGTCAAGAGACCCAGTACTTC	CATSRERQETQYF
.	TRBJ1-1	13	.	TRBV3-1	TGTGCCAGCAGCCAAGTGGCAGGGAATGAAGCTTTCTTT	CASSQVAGNEAFF
.	TRBJ2-6	15	.	TRBV5-1	TGCGCCAGCTCCAAGTTGGAATCGGGGGCCAACGTCCTGACTTTC	CASSKLESGANVLTF
.	TRBJ2-6	15	.	TRBV30	TGTGCCTGGAGTCCAACTAGCTCTGGGGCCAACGTCCTGACTTTC	CAWSPTSSGANVLTF
TRBD2	TRBJ2-5	15	.	TRBV7-9	TGTGCCAGCAGCCCCAGCGGGGCAAAACAAGAGACCCAGTACTTC	CASSPSGAKQETQYF
.	TRBJ1-2	15	.	TRBV29-1	TGCAGCGTTGATCAGGGAAATTCACCTAACTATGGCTACACCTTC	CSVDQGNSPNYGYTF
.	TRBJ2-7	9	.	TRBV7-3	TGTGGACCGATACGAATGCAGTACTTC	CGPIRMQYF
TRBD1	TRBJ2-4	17	.	TRBV3-1	TGTGCCAGCAGTAAGACGACAGGGGGCGATACCAAAAACATTCAGTACTTC	CASSKTTGGDTKNIQYF
.	TRBJ2-3	14	.	TRBV12-3/TRBV12-4	TGTGCCAGCAGCCCGGGACCTGAGGTAGATACGCAGTATTTT	CASSPGPEVDTQYF
.	TRBJ1-2	12	.	TRBV29-1	TGCAGCGCCCCTTGGGGCCCCTATGGCTACACCTTC	CSAPWGPYGYTF
.	TRBJ1-5	16	.	TRBV19	TGTGCCAGTAGTTGGGGGATGGCAGTCCTTAATCAGCCCCAGCATTTT	CASSWGMAVLNQPQHF
.	TRBJ2-5	14	.	TRBV10-3	TGTGCCGTCGGCCTCTCCGGGTACCAAGAGACCCAGTACTTC	CAVGLSGYQETQYF
TRBD2	TRBJ2-3	13	.	TRBV30	TGTGCCTGGGCGGGGGGCACCACAGATACGCAGTATTTT	CAWAGGTTDTQYF
TRBD1	TRBJ2-5	15	.	TRBV9	TGTGCCAGCAGCACCCAAAGGACAGGAACAGAGACCCAGTACTTC	CASSTQRTGTETQYF
TRBD1	TRBJ1-2	15	.	TRBV9	TGTGCCAGCAGCGTCGGGACAGGCCTAAACTATGGCTACACCTTC	CASSVGTGLNYGYTF
TRBD2	TRBJ2-2	15	.	TRBV9	TGTGCCTCCACTAGCGGGGGAGGTCTGATCGGGGAGCTGTTTTTT	CASTSGGGLIGELFF
.	TRBJ2-6	12	.	TRBV29-1	TGCAGCGTTGACTCTGGGGCCAACGTCCTGACTTTC	CSVDSGANVLTF
.	TRBJ1-1	14	.	TRBV20-1	TGCAGTGCCATTGAGGACTCCCGGAACACTGAAGCTTTCTTT	CSAIEDSRNTEAFF
TRBD2	TRBJ2-1	17	.	TRBV5-6	TGTGCCAGCAGCCCTGACGGAGCGGGGGCTACCTACAATGAGCAGTTCTTC	CASSPDGAGATYNEQFF
.	TRBJ2-5	11	few	TRBV20-1	TGCAGTGCTAGGGGCCAAGAGACCCAGTACTTC	CSARGQETQYF
.	TRBJ2-7	15	.	TRBV7-2	TGTGCCAGCAGCTTACTCAGGGCTGATACCTACGAGCAGTACTTC	CASSLLRADTYEQYF
TRBD1	TRBJ1-6	14	.	TRBV6-6	TGTGCCAGCAGTCCTAGGGACAGTTATTCACCCCTCCACTTT	CASSPRDSYSPLHF
.	TRBJ1-4	14	.	TRBV20-1	TGCAGTGTCGACCCCCGGGGGAATAATGAAAAACTGTTTTTT	CSVDPRGNNEKLFF
TRBD1	TRBJ2-5	15	.	TRBV9	TGTGCCAGCAGCGTAGAGGGGACAGTTCAAGAGACCCAGTACTTC	CASSVEGTVQETQYF
TRBD2	TRBJ2-7	15	once	TRBV12-5	TGTGCTAGTGGTTTGGAGCAGCGGGGGCACTACGAGCAGTACTTC	CASGLEQRGHYEQYF
TRBD1	TRBJ2-5	14	.	TRBV3-1	TGTGCCAGCAGCCAACGGGGGACAGGGGAGACCCAGTACTTC	CASSQRGTGETQYF
TRBD1	TRBJ1-5	13	few	TRBV29-1	TGCAGCGTTGGGGGACAGGGGGATCAGCCCCAGCATTTT	CSVGGQGDQPQHF
.	TRBJ2-3	17	.	TRBV4-2	TGTGCCAGCAGCCAAGATCCGGCAGGGCCTAGCACAGATACGCAGTATTTT	CASSQDPAGPSTDTQYF
TRBD2	TRBJ2-5	16	.	TRBV20-1	TGCAGTGCAGAAGGGGGACTAGCGGGAGCCCAAGAGACCCAGTACTTC	CSAEGGLAGAQETQYF
.	TRBJ1-1	14	.	TRBV29-1	TGCAGCGCCACTTGGGGTTCAGGGAACACTGAAGCTTTCTTT	CSATWGSGNTEAFF
.	TRBJ1-6	14	.	TRBV27	TGTGCCAGCAGTGGGGCCACTAAAAATTCACCCCTCCACTTT	CASSGATKNSPLHF
TRBD2	TRBJ2-3	16	once	TRBV9	TGTGCCAGCAGCCCAGGTCAGCGGGGGGGCCCCTATACGCAGTATTTT	CASSPGQRGGPYTQYF
TRBD1	TRBJ2-2	14	.	TRBV2	TGTGCCGGAGGACAGGGGGCACGGGCCGGGGAGCTGTTTTTT	CAGGQGARAGELFF
.	TRBJ1-1	16	.	TRBV9	TGTGCCAGCACCCCCCCGGCAGGGAATGGGAACACTGAAGCTTTCTTT	CASTPPAGNGNTEAFF
.	TRBJ2-6	15	.	TRBV7-6	TGTGCCAGCAGCGTCGGATTCTCTGGGGCCAACGTCCTGACTTTC	CASSVGFSGANVLTF
TRBD2	TRBJ2-1	14	.	TRBV5-6	TGTGCCAGCACTGAACTAGCGGGGGAAGGTGAGCAGTTCTTC	CASTELAGEGEQFF
.	TRBJ2-7	12	few	TRBV12-5	TGTGCTAGTGGAACAGGATCCTACGAGCAGTACTTC	CASGTGSYEQYF